This T cell receptor (beta chain) appears in the sequencing data of a study of T cells after yellow fever vaccination. This CDR3 is 15 amino acids long. Deletions cut 7 bases from V and 0 bases from J, with 13 bases between. Per germline, CDR1 LNHDA and CDR2 SQIVND (reference sequence). Production of TCR cDNA was by 5'RACE template switching, which also added a universal primer site and UMIs. TCRdb independently ran MiXCR on the 5' RACE reads; one entry per CDR3 protein. The data contain more than 75,000 distinct CDR3 sequences, around 9.8% of them singletons. The study's findings and limits: The secondary response was weaker but peaked faster, day 5 versus 15. Reappearance after the booster was seen for most primary-vaccination clones, at roughly 96% CD4 and 85% to 90% CD8. A limited proportion of clonotypes was detected within both the CD4 and CD8 compartments.

The clonotype comes from a man aged 18 to 29 who received the YFV17D yellow fever vaccine. This specimen consisted of CD8+ T cells not binding an NS4B(214-222) dextramer, sorted from PBMCs, obtained less than 16 days after the first yellow fever vaccination. The chain has TRBV19 and TRBJ2-1, with D hard to call. The CDR3 sequence is CASNPGLDSYNEQFF. The CDR3 coding sequence is TGTGCCAGTAATCCCGGGTTAGACTCCTACAATGAGCAGTTCTTC.